One and the same sample provided the 27 T cell receptor beta chains below, sequenced in a study of blood T cell repertoires in COVID-19. Some clones are missing from TCRdb's copy, which holds only in-frame ones; the method was immunoSEQ multiplex PCR. The sample includes 250,000 to 300,000 clones, approximately 85% of them seen just once. The source material was peripheral blood. The source of these receptors is a man in his fifties with active or convalescent COVID-19.

This clone came up a few times. The chain has TRBV29-1 and TRBJ1-2; tentatively, D is TRBD1 (6 bases). Germline CDR1 reads SQVTM; CDR2 reads ANQGSEA. The CDR3 is 13 amino acids. V lost 5 bases and J lost 0, with 10 bases in between. The CDR3 loop is CSVKGVTNYGYTF. CDR3 nucleotides: TGCAGCGTTAAGGGGGTTACTAACTATGGCTACACCTTC.

The V gene is TRBV11-3, the J gene TRBJ2-1; 11 nucleotides agree with TRBD2. V lost 4 bases, J lost 5 bases, and 4 bases stayed unmatched. CDR1 and CDR2 (germline): SGHNT, YENEEA. The length of the CDR3 is 15 residues. The CDR3 sequence: CASSSMTSGNNEQFF. The CDR3 region has the DNA TGTGCCAGCAGCTCCATGACTAGCGGGAACAATGAGCAGTTCTTC.

This CDR3 is CASSIVVWGLTASTGELFF. Here the CDR3 DNA reads TGTGCCAGTAGTATAGTAGTGTGGGGACTAACGGCCTCTACCGGGGAGCTGTTTTTT. The chain combines TRBV19 with TRBJ2-2, with 7 bases matching TRBD2. J lost 5 bases, V lost 1 base, and 16 bases had no gene match. Germline V gene data show CDR1 as LNHDA and CDR2 as SQIVND (reference sequence). The CDR3 has 19 residues.

This clone is labeled medium-sized. The chain joins TRBV25-1 to TRBJ2-2; D is perhaps TRBD2 (7 bases). The V gene's germline CDR1 is MGHDK and CDR2 SYGVNS. The CDR3 totals 15 residues. Trimming left V 5 bases short and J 6 bases short, with 16 bases between. CDR3 sequence reads: CASSHSRGASGELFF. The CDR3, as DNA: TGTGCCAGCAGTCACAGCCGGGGGGCTTCCGGGGAGCTGTTTTTT.

In the case of this clone: The sample carries other DNA sequences with the same CDR3. V gene TRBV9 combines with J gene TRBJ2-3, with TRBD2 identical over 10 bases. Germline V gives CDR1 SGDLS, CDR2 YYNGEE. After removal of 4 bases from V and 1 base from J, the junction contained 3 bases not matched to a gene. The CDR3 runs to 15 residues. The CDR3 bases are TGTGCCAGCAGCCTAGGGACTAGCGGCACAGATACGCAGTATTTT. Translated, it gives CASSLGTSGTDTQYF. Complete variable domain (other parts from reference TRBV9 and TRBJ2-3): DSGVTQTPKHLITATGQRVTLRCSPRSGDLSVYWYQQSLDQGLQFLIQYYNGEERAKGNILERFSAQQFPDLHSELNLSSLELGDSALYFCASSLGTSGTDTQYFGPGTRLTVL.

The rearrangement joins TRBV10-3 to TRBJ2-5; D remains ambiguous. Deletions cut 0 bases from V and 6 bases from J, with 5 bases between. This CDR3 comprises 12 residues. Germline CDR1 is ENHRY and CDR2 is SYGVKD. As DNA, the CDR3 is TGTGCCATCAGTGAGTCCCCCAAGACCCAGTACTTC. Amino acid sequence: CAISESPKTQYF.

The chain combines TRBV15 with TRBJ1-2; D gene ambiguous. Germline V CDR1 and CDR2: LNHNV, YYDKDF (reference sequence). Trimming took off 3 bases at V and 8 bases at J, with 16 bases between the two ends. The CDR3 spans 14 residues. CDR3 bases: TGTGCCACCAGCAGCCAAGGAGGTCTTGGGGGCTACACCTTC. As protein: CATSSQGGLGGYTF.

This clone was counted only a few times. The chain is built from TRBV6-5 and TRBJ1-1, with 8 nucleotides matching TRBD1. Germline loops: CDR1 MNHEY, CDR2 SVGAGI. The V gene end was trimmed by 6 bases and the J gene end by 0 bases; junction bases not matched to a gene: 3. The CDR3 loop spans 14 amino acids. The CDR3 reads CASRGQVMNTEAFF. CDR3 sequence (DNA): TGTGCCAGCAGGGGACAGGTCATGAACACTGAAGCTTTCTTT.

The genes are TRBV7-9 and TRBJ2-3, with D possibly TRBD1 on 5 matching bases. Looked up from germline, CDR1 is SEHNR and CDR2 is FQNEAQ (reference sequence). This CDR3 comprises 15 residues. Trimming cost V 4 bases and J 0 bases, with 11 bases left between them. The CDR3 bases are TGTGCCAGCAGCTCCGGACAAATTAGCACAGATACGCAGTATTTT. The encoded protein is CASSSGQISTDTQYF.

The chain carries TRBV6-5 and TRBJ1-5; D gene uncertain. Per germline, CDR1 MNHEY and CDR2 SVGAGI. The germline V and J ends were trimmed by 7 bases and 10 bases, with 14 bases remaining between them. CDR3 length: 12 amino acids. The CDR3 DNA is TGTGCCAGCAACGTCGGGTCGGGACCCCAGCATTTT. This encodes CASNVGSGPQHF.

The chain recombines TRBV4-2 with TRBJ1-1; 9 bases match TRBD1. The CDR3 runs to 19 residues. The ends lost 0 bases at V and 3 bases at J; junction bases unmatched: 14. The V gene's germline CDR1 is LGHNA and CDR2 YNFKEQ. The CDR3 loop reads CASSQDPWGTGIGDTEAFF. The CDR3 DNA reads as TGTGCCAGCAGCCAAGATCCGTGGGGGACAGGGATCGGAGACACTGAAGCTTTCTTT.

This clone showed up just once. This sequence joins TRBV6-1 and TRBJ2-2; D gene unclear. This CDR3 region has 14 residues. CDR1 and CDR2 from the germline V gene are MNHNS and SASEGT. V was shortened by 2 bases and J by 5 bases, with 9 bases between the two germline ends. CDR3: CASSERPVTGELFF. The CDR3 DNA sequence: TGTGCCAGCAGTGAACGCCCAGTGACCGGGGAGCTGTTTTTT.

V gene TRBV15 combines with J gene TRBJ2-1; 8 nucleotides match TRBD2. CDR1 is LNHNV, CDR2 YYDKDF, per germline (reference sequence). This CDR3 has 19 residues. Germline trimming cut 7 bases from V and 1 base from J; bases unmatched to any gene: 18. The DNA for the CDR3 is TGTGCCACCACTTCCTTGGCGGGAGGAGCCCATAGGTCCTACAATGAGCAGTTCTTC. Amino acids: CATTSLAGGAHRSYNEQFF.

The rearrangement uses TRBV12-5 and TRBJ2-1; 9 nucleotides align to TRBD2. Germline V gene lookup returns CDR1 LGHNT and CDR2 FRNRAP. Unmatched junction bases numbered 5, after V lost 1 base and J lost 7 bases. The CDR3 contains 15 residues. CDR3 amino acids: CASGLGSGSRNEQFF. The DNA for the CDR3 is TGTGCTAGTGGTTTGGGTAGCGGGAGTAGGAATGAGCAGTTCTTC.

The V call is TRBV5-8, the J call TRBJ2-4; D is perhaps TRBD2 (6 bases). V was shortened by 5 bases and J by 6 bases, with 18 bases between the two germline ends. Germline loops: CDR1 SGHTS, CDR2 YDEGEE. The CDR3 contains 15 residues. CDR3: CASRSSEGGSNIQYF. In DNA form, the CDR3 reads TGTGCCAGCAGATCATCGGAGGGTGGTTCAAACATTCAGTACTTC.

The V and J genes are TRBV6-2 or TRBV6-3 and TRBJ2-2; TRBD2 matches 14 bases. Germline trimming cut 6 bases from V and 6 bases from J; bases unmatched to any gene: 6. The CDR3 is 16 amino acids. From germline, CDR1 is MNHEY and CDR2 SVGEGT. As DNA, the CDR3 is TGTGCCAGCAGCCGACTAGCGGGAGGGCCCCCCGGGGAGCTGTTTTTT. Translating it yields CASSRLAGGPPGELFF.

V gene TRBV28 combines with J gene TRBJ2-7, with D perhaps matching TRBD2 (6 bases). Trimming left V 8 bases short and J 0 bases short, with 14 bases between. Germline V gene lookup returns CDR1 MDHEN and CDR2 SYDVKM. This CDR3 contains 14 residues. The CDR3 coding sequence is TGTGCCAGCCGGGGGTGGGCAAACTCCTACGAGCAGTACTTC. Translated, it gives CASRGWANSYEQYF.

V usage is TRBV12-5 and J usage is TRBJ2-1; D perhaps matches TRBD1 (6 bases). V dropped 2 bases and J dropped 8 bases, with 13 bases sitting between them. Germline values: CDR1 LGHNT, CDR2 FRNRAP. The CDR3 sequence is 14 residues long. As DNA, the CDR3 is TGTGCTAGTGGTTTGTGGGTTAAGGGGGATGAGCAGTTCTTC. This encodes CASGLWVKGDEQFF.

The chain joins TRBV5-1 to TRBJ2-7; weak D call: TRBD1 (6 bases). The CDR3 spans 16 residues. Germline V gives CDR1 SGHRS, CDR2 YFSETQ. V dropped 2 bases and J dropped 3 bases, with 18 bases sitting between them. The CDR3 here is CASSFPGVGGFYEQYF. CDR3 coding DNA: TGCGCCAGCAGCTTTCCAGGGGTCGGCGGATTCTACGAGCAGTACTTC.

The chain uses TRBV7-9 and TRBJ2-1; D uncertain. Trimming removed 8 bases from V and 7 bases from J, with 9 bases in between. The CDR3 extends over 11 amino acids. CDR1 SEHNR and CDR2 FQNEAQ come from the germline V gene (reference sequence). The CDR3 DNA reads TGTGCCAGCCAGACCGGGAATGAGCAGTTCTTC. Its translation is CASQTGNEQFF. The full variable domain, completed using reference TRBV7-9 and TRBJ2-1, is DTGVSQNPRHKITKRGQNVTFRCDPISEHNRLYWYRQTLGQGPEFLTYFQNEAQLEKSRLLSDRFSAERPKGSFSTLEIQRTEQGDSAMYLCASQTGNEQFFGPGTRLTVL.

This clone occurred a few times. The gene calls are TRBV24-1 and TRBJ1-1, with D possibly matching TRBD1 (6 bases). CDR1 is KGHDR and CDR2 is SFDVKD in the germline V gene. This CDR3 contains 13 residues. Deletions cut 5 bases from V and 5 bases from J, with 11 bases between. CDR3 coding DNA: TGTGCCACCAGTGCCCAAAGGGGGACTGAAGCTTTCTTT. The encoded protein is CATSAQRGTEAFF.

The rearrangement uses TRBV5-4 and TRBJ2-3; D unresolved. CDR1 SGHNT and CDR2 YYREEE come from the germline V gene (reference sequence). The ends were cut back, 0 bases at V and 5 bases at J, with 10 bases in the middle. The CDR3 extends over 14 amino acids. For the CDR3, the DNA is TGTGCCAGCAGCTTGGACGGTCCGGGAGATACGCAGTATTTT. Translation: CASSLDGPGDTQYF.

In DNA form, the CDR3 reads TGTGCCAGCAGTTTACAGGGAACAGATTTTCGAGGCTACACCTTC. Amino acid sequence: CASSLQGTDFRGYTF. The chain carries TRBV28 and TRBJ1-2; perhaps TRBD1 as D (5 bases). Between the trimmed V and J ends, which lost 2 bases and 8 bases, there was a span of 18 bases. The CDR3 spans 15 residues. Germline CDR1 is MDHEN and CDR2 is SYDVKM.

The CDR3 reads CASRDQGDTEAFF. The DNA of the CDR3 is TGTGCCAGCAGGGATCAGGGGGACACTGAAGCTTTCTTT. The rearrangement uses TRBV7-9 and TRBJ1-1; 7 nucleotides agree with TRBD1. The CDR3 extends over 13 amino acids. Trimming removed 6 bases from V and 3 bases from J; junction bases left unmatched: 4. From germline, CDR1 is SEHNR and CDR2 FQNEAQ (reference sequence).

This clone came up once. The J gene is TRBJ1-1, the V gene TRBV5-1, with D possibly matching TRBD1 (6 bases). Trimming removed 0 bases from V and 2 bases from J, with 11 bases in between. The V gene's germline CDR1 is SGHRS and CDR2 YFSETQ. CDR3 length equals 15 residues. CDR3 DNA sequence: TGCGCCAGCAGCTTGGGGGCAGGGGCAAACACTGAAGCTTTCTTT. As protein: CASSLGAGANTEAFF.

The genes are TRBV19 and TRBJ1-1; no clear D. CDR1 and CDR2 (germline): LNHDA, SQIVND (reference sequence). V shed 6 bases and J shed 3 bases, with 14 bases lying between them. The CDR3 runs 14 residues. The CDR3 nucleotides are TGTGCCAGTAGCCTACGTGGGCGGGACACTGAAGCTTTCTTT. Translated, it gives CASSLRGRDTEAFF.

The rearrangement uses TRBV5-1 and TRBJ2-1, with 12 bases lining up with TRBD1. The J segment lost 7 bases and the V segment lost 4 bases, leaving 9 bases of the junction unmatched. The CDR3 spans 16 residues. Looked up from germline, CDR1 is SGHRS and CDR2 is YFSETQ. CDR3 coding DNA: TGCGCCAGCAGCCCGGGTGGGACAGGGGGCTATAATGAGCAGTTCTTC. Its protein product is CASSPGGTGGYNEQFF.